Each of the 23 T cell receptor beta chains below was sequenced from the same sample in a study of T cells after yellow fever vaccination. TCRdb processed the 5' RACE reads anew with MiXCR; each CDR3 protein has one entry. The table shows roughly 160,000 distinct CDR3 sequences, with about a tenth occurring only once. The specimen comprised CD8+ T cells sorted from PBMCs, sampled 45 days after the yellow fever booster vaccination. These receptors all stem from a man between 18 and 29 years old who received the YFV17D yellow fever vaccine.

This clonotype was seen at least ten times. V gene TRBV7-8 combines with J gene TRBJ2-3; TRBD2 is a possible D gene (7 bases). This CDR3 is 15 amino acids long. Trimming stripped 0 bases from V and 4 bases from J, with 11 bases between. Germline V lookup: CDR1 SGHVS, CDR2 FQNEAQ. CDR3 bases: TGTGCCAGCAGCTTAGCGGCGGGGGCCGCAGATACGCAGTATTTT. This translates into CASSLAAGAADTQYF.

A few counts support this clonotype. The genes are TRBV20-1 and TRBJ2-6; the match to TRBD1 covers 10 bases. The CDR3 spans 20 residues. Trimming took 0 bases from V and 3 from J; bases not matched to a gene: 14. The germline V gene encodes CDR1 DFQATT and CDR2 SNEGSKA (reference sequence). For the CDR3, the DNA is TGCAGTGCTAGAGAAAGCGGACCGGGACAGGGGTACTTTGGGGCCAACGTCCTGACTTTC. As protein: CSARESGPGQGYFGANVLTF.

The gene calls are TRBV30 and TRBJ1-5, with TRBD1 matching over 7 bases. The CDR3 consists of 16 residues. Trimming took 5 bases from V and 3 from J; bases not matched to a gene: 13. Germline V gene data show CDR1 as GTSNPN and CDR2 as SVGIG (reference sequence). CDR3: CAWSTGVPTPNQPQHF. The CDR3 DNA follows: TGTGCCTGGTCTACAGGGGTCCCAACACCCAATCAGCCCCAGCATTTT.

The CDR3 sequence is CAIRTGTGDADTQYF. CDR3 DNA sequence: TGTGCCATCAGAACCGGGACAGGGGACGCAGATACGCAGTATTTT. The chain has TRBV10-3 and TRBJ2-3; 10 nucleotides line up with TRBD1. Germline lookup yields CDR1 ENHRY and CDR2 SYGVKD. V was pared by 6 bases and J by 4 bases, with 7 bases of the junction left unmatched. There are 15 residues in the CDR3.

V usage is TRBV11-2 and J usage is TRBJ1-3, with D unresolved. CDR3 length: 14 residues. Deletions cut 1 base from V and 3 bases from J, with 7 bases between. Looked up from germline, CDR1 is SGHAT and CDR2 is FQNNGV. In nucleotides, the CDR3 is TGTGCCAGCAGCTTAGTACCGTTTGGAAACACCATATATTTT. It yields the protein CASSLVPFGNTIYF. Supplemented by reference TRBV11-2 and TRBJ1-3, the full variable domain reads EAGVAQSPRYKIIEKRQSVAFWCNPISGHATLYWYQQILGQGPKLLIQFQNNGVVDDSQLPKDRFSAERLKGVDSTLKIQPAKLEDSAVYLCASSLVPFGNTIYFGEGSWLTVV.

This CDR3 is CASSPPDGKETQYF. Here the CDR3 DNA reads TGTGCCAGCAGCCCCCCCGACGGAAAAGAGACCCAGTACTTC. The gene calls are TRBV6-1 and TRBJ2-5; D gene ambiguous. Trimming removed 6 bases at V and 3 bases at J, with 14 bases between. Germline V lookup: CDR1 MNHNS, CDR2 SASEGT. CDR3 length equals 14 residues.

A few counts support this clonotype. The chain recombines TRBV30 with TRBJ2-7; a possible D gene is TRBD1 (6 bases). The CDR3 extends over 12 amino acids. V was pared by 1 base and J by 6 bases, with 10 bases between. Germline V lookup: CDR1 GTSNPN, CDR2 SVGIG (reference sequence). Here the CDR3 DNA reads TGTGCCTGGAGTGGGGGGACACCCGAGCAGTACTTC. It translates to CAWSGGTPEQYF.

Only a few counts were recorded for this clonotype. V and J are TRBV25-1 and TRBJ1-1; tentatively, D is TRBD1 (6 bases). Germline V gives CDR1 MGHDK, CDR2 SYGVNS. With 2 bases removed from V and 5 bases from J, the gap between germline ends came to 12 bases. CDR3 size: 14 residues. CDR3 bases: TGTGCCAGCAGTGAAACAGGGTATGGGACTGAAGCTTTCTTT. Its translation: CASSETGYGTEAFF.

The chain carries TRBV12-3 or TRBV12-4 and TRBJ2-1; a possible D gene is TRBD2 (5 bases). The CDR3 totals 12 residues. Trimming shortened V by 5 bases and J by 6 bases, and 8 bases separated the two germline ends. CDR3 coding DNA: TGTGCCAGCAGTCGGGATTTCAATGAGCAGTTCTTC. Its translation is CASSRDFNEQFF.

The rearrangement uses TRBV29-1 and TRBJ2-7, with D perhaps assigned TRBD1 or TRBD2 (5 bases each). Germline CDR1 is SQVTM and CDR2 is ANQGSEA. V gave up 0 bases and J gave up 6 bases, with 9 bases separating them. The CDR3 consists of 12 residues. As DNA, the CDR3 is TGCAGCGTTGAAGATGACGGGGCCGAGCAGTACTTC. Amino acid sequence: CSVEDDGAEQYF.

The V and J genes are TRBV25-1 and TRBJ1-4; no firm D call. V was cut by 1 base and J by 7 bases, with 4 bases left in between. This CDR3 region has 12 residues. The germline V gene has CDR1 MGHDK and CDR2 SYGVNS. CDR3 coding DNA: TGTGCCAGCAGTGAATCGCCTGAAAAACTGTTTTTT. Translated: CASSESPEKLFF.

This chain joins TRBV25-1 and TRBJ2-1; D uncertain. The CDR3 extends over 15 amino acids. CDR1 MGHDK and CDR2 SYGVNS come from the germline V gene. Trimming removed 6 bases from V and 8 bases from J, with 20 bases in between. DNA for the CDR3: TGTGCCAGCAGGGGCTCGGAAATGGGGTTTTATGAGCAGTTCTTC. This encodes CASRGSEMGFYEQFF.

This rearrangement joins TRBV29-1 to TRBJ2-2; either TRBD1 or TRBD2 may supply D (6 bases each). Germline CDR1 and CDR2: SQVTM and ANQGSEA. CDR3 length: 15 residues. V shed 6 bases and J shed 7 bases, with 21 bases lying between them. The CDR3 loop reads CSVQGGAEVHGELFF. The CDR3 coding sequence is TGCAGCGTACAGGGCGGGGCGGAGGTACACGGGGAGCTGTTTTTT.

Many counts were recorded for this clonotype. This sequence joins TRBV6-6 and TRBJ2-5, with D perhaps being TRBD1 or TRBD2 (7 bases each). CDR3 size: 16 residues. In germline, CDR1 is MNHNY, CDR2 SVGAGI (reference sequence). Trimming cost V 7 bases and J 5 bases, with 23 bases left between them. The CDR3 loop reads CASILQAHRGGETQYF. Here the CDR3 DNA reads TGTGCCAGCATCCTACAGGCTCACAGGGGAGGGGAGACCCAGTACTTC.

This clonotype was seen more than once but under ten times. This rearrangement joins TRBV24-1 to TRBJ2-1, with TRBD1 matching over 8 bases. In germline, CDR1 is KGHDR, CDR2 SFDVKD. The CDR3 sequence is 17 residues long. V gave up 7 bases and J gave up 2 bases; unmatched junction bases: 12. The CDR3 reads CATSDRHRGYAYNEQFF. In DNA, the CDR3 is TGTGCCACCAGCGACCGACACAGGGGGTATGCCTACAATGAGCAGTTCTTC.

J is TRBJ1-2 and V is TRBV11-2, with 9 bases lining up with TRBD1. J was trimmed by 4 bases and V by 4 bases; bases with no gene match: 16. Per germline, CDR1 SGHAT and CDR2 FQNNGV. The CDR3 loop spans 18 amino acids. In nucleotides, the CDR3 is TGTGCCAGCAGCTGGACAGGGGCCCTCCAAGCGAAGGCCTATGGCTACACCTTC. It specifies CASSWTGALQAKAYGYTF.

This chain links TRBV24-1 with TRBJ2-3; the D is unclear. V lost 9 bases to trimming and J lost 0 bases, with 15 bases between them. The CDR3 spans 15 residues. Germline lookup yields CDR1 KGHDR and CDR2 SFDVKD. CDR3 sequence (DNA): TGTGCCACCTCTGATCAAAGGCGAAGCACAGATACGCAGTATTTT. This codes for CATSDQRRSTDTQYF.

A single count supports this clonotype. The chain couples TRBV7-3 to TRBJ2-2; TRBD1 matches at 9 bases. The germline CDR1 and CDR2 sequences are SGHTA and FQGTGA. V shed 6 bases, J shed 4 bases, and the junction held 3 bases outside the gene matches. The CDR3 extends over 14 amino acids. This CDR3 reads CASRDRGGTGELFF. Here the CDR3 DNA reads TGTGCCAGCAGGGACAGGGGTGGCACCGGGGAGCTGTTTTTT.

This clonotype appeared a single time. This may stem from a read error, because a much larger clone lies one nucleotide away. The chain joins TRBV29-1 to TRBJ1-1; D uncertain. Germline V gene sequence: CDR1 SQVTM, CDR2 ANQGSEA. The CDR3 has 12 residues. Trimming cost V 2 bases and J 4 bases, with 8 bases left between them. The CDR3 loop reads CSVEIGSTEAFF. The DNA for the CDR3 is TGCAGCGTTGAAATAGGGAGCACTGAAGCTTTCTTT.

The V and J genes are TRBV6-6 and TRBJ1-2, with D maybe TRBD1 (5 bases). The length of the CDR3 is 12 residues. Trimming took 6 bases from V and 4 from J, leaving 9 bases between them. Germline CDR1 MNHNY, CDR2 SVGAGI (reference sequence). The CDR3, as DNA: TGTGCCAGCAGACCCGGGGGCTATGGCTACACCTTC. This encodes CASRPGGYGYTF.

The gene calls are TRBV3-1 and TRBJ2-3, with D possibly TRBD2 on 6 matching bases. V lost 6 bases, J lost 5 bases, and 15 bases lay in between. This CDR3 contains 14 residues. CDR1 LGHDT and CDR2 YNNKEL come from the germline V gene (reference sequence). CDR3 nucleotides: TGTGCCAGCAGTGGGGGGTTGAGAAGAGATACGCAGTATTTT. Amino acids: CASSGGLRRDTQYF.

This chain uses TRBV2 with TRBJ2-2; perhaps TRBD1 as D (5 bases). The CDR3 has 14 residues. Per the germline V gene, CDR1 is SNHLY and CDR2 is FYNNEI. Trimming took 7 bases from V and 2 from J, leaving 11 bases between them. The CDR3 loop reads CASIQVINTGELFF. DNA for the CDR3: TGTGCCAGCATACAGGTCATCAACACCGGGGAGCTGTTTTTT. The complete variable domain, with remaining parts taken from reference TRBV2 and TRBJ2-2, reads EPEVTQTPSHQVTQMGQEVILRCVPISNHLYFYWYRQILGQKVEFLVSFYNNEISEKSEIFDDQFSVERPDGSNFTLKIRSTKLEDSAMYFCASIQVINTGELFFGEGSRLTVL.

This clonotype occurred a few times. The rearrangement links TRBV4-3 to TRBJ2-2; no firm D call. The CDR3 length is 17 residues. Per germline, CDR1 LGHNA and CDR2 YSLEER. V was trimmed by 0 bases and J by 3 bases, leaving 14 bases between them. The CDR3 sequence: CASSQERAGLDTGELFF. The CDR3 nucleotides are TGCGCCAGCAGCCAAGAAAGGGCTGGATTGGACACCGGGGAGCTGTTTTTT.